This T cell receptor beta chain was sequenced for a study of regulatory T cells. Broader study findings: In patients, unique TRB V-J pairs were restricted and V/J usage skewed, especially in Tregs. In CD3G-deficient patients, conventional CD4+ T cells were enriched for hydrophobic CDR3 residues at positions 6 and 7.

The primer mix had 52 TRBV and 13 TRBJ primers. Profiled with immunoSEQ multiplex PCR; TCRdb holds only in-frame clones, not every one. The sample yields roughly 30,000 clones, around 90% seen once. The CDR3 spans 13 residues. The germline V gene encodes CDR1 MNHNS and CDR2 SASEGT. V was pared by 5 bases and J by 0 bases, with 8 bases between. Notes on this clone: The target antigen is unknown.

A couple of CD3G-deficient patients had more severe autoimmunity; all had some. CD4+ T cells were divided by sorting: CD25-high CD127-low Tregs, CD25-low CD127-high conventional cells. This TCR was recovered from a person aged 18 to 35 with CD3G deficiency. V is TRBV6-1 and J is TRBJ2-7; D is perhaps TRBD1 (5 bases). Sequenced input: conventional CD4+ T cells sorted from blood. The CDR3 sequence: CASSTTVSYEQYF. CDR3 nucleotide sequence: TGTGCCAGCAGTACGACAGTCTCCTACGAGCAGTACTTC.